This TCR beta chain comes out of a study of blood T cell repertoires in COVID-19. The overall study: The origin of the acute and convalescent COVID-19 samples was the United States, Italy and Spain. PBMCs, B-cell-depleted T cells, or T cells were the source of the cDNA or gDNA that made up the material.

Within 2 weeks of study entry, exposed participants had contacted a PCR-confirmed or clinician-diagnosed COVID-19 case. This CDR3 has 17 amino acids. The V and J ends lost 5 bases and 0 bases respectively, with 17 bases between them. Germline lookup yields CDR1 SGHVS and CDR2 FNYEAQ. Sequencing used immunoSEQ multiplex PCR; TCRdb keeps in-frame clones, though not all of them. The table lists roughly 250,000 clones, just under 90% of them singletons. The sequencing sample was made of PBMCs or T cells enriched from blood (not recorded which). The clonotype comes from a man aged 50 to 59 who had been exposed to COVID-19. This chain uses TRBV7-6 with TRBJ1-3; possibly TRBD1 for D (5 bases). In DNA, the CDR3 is TGTGCCAGCAGCCGTACCGGGACTCTCTACTCTGGAAACACCATATATTTT. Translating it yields CASSRTGTLYSGNTIYF.